Sequencing of this TCR beta chain was carried out in a study of molecular identifiers for immune sequencing clone quantification. TCRdb re-called the PCR reads with MiXCR, one entry per CDR3 protein. The table shows 250,000 to 400,000 distinct CDR3 sequences, with about a fifth occurring only once. The germline gives CDR1 LNHDA, CDR2 SQIVND (reference sequence). Unmatched junction bases numbered 3, after V lost 3 bases and J lost 5 bases. The CDR3 is 14 residues long. Sample: naive CD8+ T cells from blood, with Jurkat cell RNA spiked in. Subset noted: FACS-sorted CD8+CD4-CCR7+CD45RA+ naive T cells. This clonotype was obtained from a human donor in good health. Some libraries in this study had Jurkat cell RNA spiked in. The J gene is TRBJ2-7, the V gene TRBV19; TRBD1 agrees at 11 bases. The CDR3: CASSMGQGVNEQYF. The DNA of the CDR3 is TGTGCCAGTAGTATGGGACAGGGGGTTAACGAGCAGTACTTC.